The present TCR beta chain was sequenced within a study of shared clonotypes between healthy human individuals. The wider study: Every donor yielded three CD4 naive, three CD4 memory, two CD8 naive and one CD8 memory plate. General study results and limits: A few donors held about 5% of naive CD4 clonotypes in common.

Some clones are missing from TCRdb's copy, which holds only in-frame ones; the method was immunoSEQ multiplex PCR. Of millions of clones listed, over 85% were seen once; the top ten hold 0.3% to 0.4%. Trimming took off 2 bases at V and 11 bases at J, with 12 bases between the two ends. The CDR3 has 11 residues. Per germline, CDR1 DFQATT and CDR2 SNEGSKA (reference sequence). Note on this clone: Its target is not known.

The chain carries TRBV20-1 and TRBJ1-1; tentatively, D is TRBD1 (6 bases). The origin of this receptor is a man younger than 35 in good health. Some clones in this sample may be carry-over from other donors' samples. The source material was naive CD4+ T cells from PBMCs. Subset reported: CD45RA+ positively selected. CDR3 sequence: CSARMGAGAFF. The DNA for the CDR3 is TGCAGTGCTAGAATGGGGGCTGGGGCTTTCTTT.